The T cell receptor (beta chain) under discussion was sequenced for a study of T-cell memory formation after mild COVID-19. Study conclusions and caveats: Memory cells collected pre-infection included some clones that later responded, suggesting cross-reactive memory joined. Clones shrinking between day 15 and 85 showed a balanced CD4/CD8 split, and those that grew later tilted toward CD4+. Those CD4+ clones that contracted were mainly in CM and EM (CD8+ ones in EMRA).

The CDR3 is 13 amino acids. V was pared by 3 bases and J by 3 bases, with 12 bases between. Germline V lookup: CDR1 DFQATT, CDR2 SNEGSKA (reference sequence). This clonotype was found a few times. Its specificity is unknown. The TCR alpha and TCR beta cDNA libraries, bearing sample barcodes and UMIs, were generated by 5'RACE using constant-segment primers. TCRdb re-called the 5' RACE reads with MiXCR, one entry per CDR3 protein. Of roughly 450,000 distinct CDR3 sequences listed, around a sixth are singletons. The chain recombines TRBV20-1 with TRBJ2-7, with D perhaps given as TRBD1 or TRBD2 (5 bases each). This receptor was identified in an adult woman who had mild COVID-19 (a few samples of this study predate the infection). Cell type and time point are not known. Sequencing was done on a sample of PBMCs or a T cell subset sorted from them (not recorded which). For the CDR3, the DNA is TGCAGTGCTAGGGAGGACATCCTCTACGAGCAGTACTTC. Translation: CSAREDILYEQYF.